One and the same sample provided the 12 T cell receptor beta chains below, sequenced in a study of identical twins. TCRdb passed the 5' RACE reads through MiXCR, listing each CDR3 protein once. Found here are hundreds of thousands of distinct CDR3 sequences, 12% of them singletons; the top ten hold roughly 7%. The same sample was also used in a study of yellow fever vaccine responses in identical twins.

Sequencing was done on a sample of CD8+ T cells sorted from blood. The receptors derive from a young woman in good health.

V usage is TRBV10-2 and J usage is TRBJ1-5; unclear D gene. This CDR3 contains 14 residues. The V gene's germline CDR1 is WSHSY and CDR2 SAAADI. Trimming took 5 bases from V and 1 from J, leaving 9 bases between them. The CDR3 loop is CASSSDGSNQPQHF. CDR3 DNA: TGCGCCAGCAGTTCGGACGGGAGCAATCAGCCCCAGCATTTT.

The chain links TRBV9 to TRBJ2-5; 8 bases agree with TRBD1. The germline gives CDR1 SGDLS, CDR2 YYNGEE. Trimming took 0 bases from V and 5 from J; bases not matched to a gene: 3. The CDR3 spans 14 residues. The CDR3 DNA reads TGTGCCAGCAGCGTAGCAGGGGGCTTGGAGACCCAGTACTTC. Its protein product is CASSVAGGLETQYF.

CDR3 nucleotides: TGCGCCAGCAGCCAAGAGAGGGTCAGTGGCAATCAGCCCCAGCATTTT. This encodes CASSQERVSGNQPQHF. The chain recombines TRBV4-1 with TRBJ1-5; unclear D gene. Trimming took 0 bases from V and 2 from J, leaving 11 bases between them. Looked up from germline, CDR1 is MGHRA and CDR2 is YSYEKL. This CDR3 contains 16 residues.

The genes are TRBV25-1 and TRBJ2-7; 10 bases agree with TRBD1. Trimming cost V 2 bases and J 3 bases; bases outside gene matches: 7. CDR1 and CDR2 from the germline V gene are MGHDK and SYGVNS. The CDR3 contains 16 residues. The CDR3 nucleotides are TGTGCCAGCAGTGAACTCGGGACAGGGGTGAACTACGAGCAGTACTTC. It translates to CASSELGTGVNYEQYF.

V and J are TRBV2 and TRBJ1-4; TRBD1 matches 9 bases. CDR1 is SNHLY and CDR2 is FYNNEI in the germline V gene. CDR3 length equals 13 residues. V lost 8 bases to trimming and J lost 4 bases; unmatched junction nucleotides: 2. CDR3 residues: CASLGQGNEKLFF. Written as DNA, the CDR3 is TGTGCCAGCCTGGGACAGGGTAATGAAAAACTGTTTTTT. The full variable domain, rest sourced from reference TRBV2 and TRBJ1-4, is EPEVTQTPSHQVTQMGQEVILRCVPISNHLYFYWYRQILGQKVEFLVSFYNNEISEKSEIFDDQFSVERPDGSNFTLKIRSTKLEDSAMYFCASLGQGNEKLFFGSGTQLSVL.

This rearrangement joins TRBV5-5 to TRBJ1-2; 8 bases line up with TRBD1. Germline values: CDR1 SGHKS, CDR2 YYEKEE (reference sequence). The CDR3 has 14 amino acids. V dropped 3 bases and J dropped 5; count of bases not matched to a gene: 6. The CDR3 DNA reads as TGTGCCAGCAGCTCATCCGACAGGGGTTATGGCTACACCTTC. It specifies CASSSSDRGYGYTF. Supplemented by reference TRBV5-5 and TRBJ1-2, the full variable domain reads DAGVTQSPTHLIKTRGQQVTLRCSPISGHKSVSWYQQVLGQGPQFIFQYYEKEERGRGNFPDRFSARQFPNYSSELNVNALLLGDSALYLCASSSSDRGYGYTFGSGTRLTVV.

As DNA, the CDR3 is TGTGCCAGCAGCCCCGTGCTGGTTAAGAACACTGAAGCTTTCTTT. Protein product: CASSPVLVKNTEAFF. This chain uses TRBV12-3 or TRBV12-4 with TRBJ1-1; no reliable D call. The germline V and J ends were trimmed by 6 bases and 1 base, with 15 bases remaining between them. The CDR3 runs 15 residues.

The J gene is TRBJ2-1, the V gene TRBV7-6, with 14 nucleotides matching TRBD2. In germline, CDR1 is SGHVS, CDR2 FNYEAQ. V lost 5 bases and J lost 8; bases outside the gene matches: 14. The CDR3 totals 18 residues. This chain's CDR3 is CASSPISPTSGRAYEQFF. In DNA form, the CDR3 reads TGTGCCAGCAGCCCGATCTCCCCGACTAGCGGGAGGGCCTATGAGCAGTTCTTC.

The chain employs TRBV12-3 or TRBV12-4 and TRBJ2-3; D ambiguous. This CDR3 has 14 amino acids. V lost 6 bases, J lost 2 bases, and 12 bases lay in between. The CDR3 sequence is CASRGLYSTDTQYF. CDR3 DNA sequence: TGTGCCAGCAGGGGGTTATATTCCACAGATACGCAGTATTTT.

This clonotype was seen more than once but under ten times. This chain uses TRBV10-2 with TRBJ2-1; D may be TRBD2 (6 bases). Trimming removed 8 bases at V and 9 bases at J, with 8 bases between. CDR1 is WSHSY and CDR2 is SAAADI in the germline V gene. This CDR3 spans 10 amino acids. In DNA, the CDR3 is TGCGCCAGCTGGAGGGGTGAGCAGTTCTTC. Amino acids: CASWRGEQFF.

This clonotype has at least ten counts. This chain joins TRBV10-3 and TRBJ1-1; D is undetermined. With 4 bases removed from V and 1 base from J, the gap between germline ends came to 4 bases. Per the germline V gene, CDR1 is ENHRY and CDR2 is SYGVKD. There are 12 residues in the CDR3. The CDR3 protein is CAISGGNTEAFF. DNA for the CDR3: TGTGCCATCAGTGGAGGGAACACTGAAGCTTTCTTT.

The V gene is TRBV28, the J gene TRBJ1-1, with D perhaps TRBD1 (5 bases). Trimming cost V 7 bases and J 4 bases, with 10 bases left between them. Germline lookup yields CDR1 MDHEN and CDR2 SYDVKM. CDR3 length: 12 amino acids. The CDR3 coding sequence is TGTGCCAGCATGGTAGGGGTCACTGAAGCTTTCTTT. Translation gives CASMVGVTEAFF. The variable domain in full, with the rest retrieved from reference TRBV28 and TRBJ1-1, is DVKVTQSSRYLVKRTGEKVFLECVQDMDHENMFWYRQDPGLGLRLIYFSYDVKMKEKGDIPEGYSVSREKKERFSLILESASTNQTSMYLCASMVGVTEAFFGQGTRLTVV.